This T cell receptor (beta chain) derives from a study of blood T cells in healthy people across ages. Findings and limits, study-wide: Using unsorted PBMCs precluded a conclusive naive versus antigen-experienced comparison.

To note about this clonotype: Its antigen is undetermined.

It was with a sample-barcoded 5' primer and a J-beta primer mix that a second PCR of roughly 7 to 12 cycles was run. TCRdb passed the 5' RACE reads through MiXCR, listing each CDR3 protein once. The repertoire consists of more than 1.4 million distinct CDR3 sequences, with around 42% occurring once and the leading ten covering 7% to 9.5%. Sequencing was done on a sample of blood. The receptor was derived from a woman between 18 and 29 years old in good health.

CDR3 DNA sequence: TGTGCCAGCAGTCCCGGGACTAGCGGGGGGCTGGACGAGCAGTACTTC. Translating gives CASSPGTSGGLDEQYF. V and J are TRBV28 and TRBJ2-5; 15 positions agree with TRBD2. The J call may be wrong; the DNA end is better matched by TRBJ2-7. Germline CDR1 is MDHEN and CDR2 is SYDVKM. This CDR3 contains 16 residues.